This passage covers 27 T cell receptor beta chains from one sample sequenced in a study of blood T cell repertoires in COVID-19. Repertoires were generated with immunoSEQ multiplex PCR, while TCRdb's copy carries only in-frame clones and drops some. This sample has 88,000 or so clones; about 80% occur once, and the top ten carry roughly 12%. Sequencing was performed on peripheral blood. The receptors come from an elderly man with acute or convalescent COVID-19.

V gene TRBV5-6 combines with J gene TRBJ1-5; no definite D call. CDR1 and CDR2 from the germline V gene are SGHDT and YYEEEE. The germline V and J ends were trimmed by 0 bases and 3 bases, with 13 bases remaining between them. The CDR3 runs 16 residues. The CDR3 nucleotides are TGTGCCAGCAGCTTGGCCCTTGGGCGGGACAATCAGCCCCAGCATTTT. This encodes CASSLALGRDNQPQHF. The full variable domain, in which reference TRBV5-6 and TRBJ1-5 provide the parts outside the CDR3, is DAGVTQSPTHLIKTRGQQVTLRCSPKSGHDTVSWYQQALGQGPQFIFQYYEEEERQRGNFPDRFSGHQFPNYSSELNVNALLLGDSALYLCASSLALGRDNQPQHFGDGTRLSIL.

J is TRBJ1-4 and V is TRBV6-5; D is unresolved. Trimming shortened V by 7 bases and J by 5 bases, and 14 bases separated the two germline ends. The length of the CDR3 is 14 residues. The germline V gene has CDR1 MNHEY and CDR2 SVGAGI. The CDR3 is CASTKAAQNEKLFF. CDR3 nucleotide sequence: TGTGCCAGCACGAAGGCGGCGCAAAATGAAAAACTGTTTTTT.

This clone appeared a few times. The gene calls are TRBV29-1 and TRBJ2-7; the match to TRBD2 covers 13 bases. CDR1 is SQVTM and CDR2 is ANQGSEA in the germline V gene. The V gene end was trimmed by 5 bases and the J gene end by 4 bases; junction bases not matched to a gene: 2. The CDR3 has 13 amino acids. The CDR3 nucleotides are TGCAGCGTTACTAGCGGGGGGGCTTACGAGCAGTACTTC. Its translation: CSVTSGGAYEQYF.

This clone occurred once. V gene TRBV6-5 combines with J gene TRBJ2-3; 7 nucleotides agree with TRBD2. V shed 0 bases, J shed 0 bases, and the junction held 0 bases outside the gene matches. This CDR3 is 15 amino acids long. Germline CDR1 is MNHEY and CDR2 is SVGAGI. The CDR3 loop is CASSYSSGSTDTQYF. The CDR3 DNA reads TGTGCCAGCAGTTACTCTAGCGGGAGCACAGATACGCAGTATTTT.

The V gene is TRBV6-1, the J gene TRBJ2-1; TRBD2 aligns across 9 bases. V lost 2 bases, J lost 10 bases, and 15 bases stayed unmatched. Germline CDR1 and CDR2: MNHNS and SASEGT. CDR3 size: 17 residues. As DNA, the CDR3 is TGTGCCAGCAGTGAAATGGTGGCTAGCGGGGCGAGGGGCGAGCAGTTCTTC. This translates into CASSEMVASGARGEQFF.

J is TRBJ2-7 and V is TRBV6-5; 8 bases are a match to TRBD1. V lost 7 bases to trimming and J lost 0 bases; unmatched junction nucleotides: 8. From germline, CDR1 is MNHEY and CDR2 SVGAGI. There are 15 residues in the CDR3. DNA of the CDR3: TGTGCCAGCATCCGGACAGGGCCCAGCTCCTACGAGCAGTACTTC. Encoded protein: CASIRTGPSSYEQYF.

The chain is built from TRBV19 and TRBJ2-7, with 10 bases aligning to TRBD1. Per germline, CDR1 LNHDA and CDR2 SQIVND (reference sequence). The CDR3 length is 15 residues. The V segment lost 3 bases and the J segment 1 base; nucleotides outside the gene matches: 3. CDR3 in amino acids: CASSIRDRGSYEQYF. In DNA form, the CDR3 reads TGTGCCAGTAGTATTCGGGACAGGGGTTCCTACGAGCAGTACTTC.

The rearrangement links TRBV7-9 to TRBJ2-7; D is undetermined. The V end was cut by 6 bases, the J end by 2 bases, with 8 bases between. Germline V gene data show CDR1 as SEHNR and CDR2 as FQNEAQ (reference sequence). This CDR3 contains 12 residues. The CDR3 region is CASRSTTYEQYF. DNA for the CDR3: TGTGCCAGCAGATCTACTACCTACGAGCAGTACTTC.

The chain carries TRBV2 and TRBJ1-4; D is possibly TRBD1 (6 bases). From germline, CDR1 is SNHLY and CDR2 FYNNEI. This CDR3 contains 15 residues. With 4 bases removed from V and 8 bases from J, the gap between germline ends came to 17 bases. The CDR3 coding sequence is TGTGCCAGCAGTGTCTATTACAGGGATCTAGAAAAACTGTTTTTT. It specifies CASSVYYRDLEKLFF.

The chain recombines TRBV19 with TRBJ2-7; 9 nucleotides match TRBD1. Germline trimming cut 6 bases from V and 5 bases from J; bases unmatched to any gene: 20. Germline V gene data show CDR1 as LNHDA and CDR2 as SQIVND (reference sequence). This CDR3 has 18 residues. The CDR3 DNA reads TGTGCCAGTAGCCCGCCAGACCGGGCCCCGGGACAGGGACACGAGCAGTACTTC. It translates to CASSPPDRAPGQGHEQYF.

The chain links TRBV19 to TRBJ2-3; the match to TRBD1 covers 7 bases. This CDR3 is built from 14 residues. V lost 5 bases and J lost 6; bases outside the gene matches: 8. The V gene's germline CDR1 is LNHDA and CDR2 SQIVND (reference sequence). CDR3 protein: CASSSGQKVDTQYF. The CDR3, as DNA: TGTGCCAGTAGTTCGGGACAGAAAGTGGATACGCAGTATTTT.

V usage is TRBV6-5 and J usage is TRBJ1-2, with D tentatively TRBD1 (5 bases). Per germline, CDR1 MNHEY and CDR2 SVGAGI. This CDR3 spans 13 amino acids. V was cut by 5 bases and J by 6 bases, with 13 bases left in between. The CDR3: CASSRLGRDGYTF. The CDR3, as DNA: TGTGCCAGCAGTCGGCTTGGCAGGGATGGCTACACCTTC.

This chain links TRBV19 with TRBJ1-2; D unclear. Trimming removed 3 bases at V and 6 bases at J, with 14 bases between. The germline gives CDR1 LNHDA, CDR2 SQIVND (reference sequence). This CDR3 region has 14 residues. CDR3 DNA sequence: TGTGCCAGTAGTATCCGGGGTAGAGAGCATGGCTACACCTTC. It is translated as CASSIRGREHGYTF.

A few counts support this clone. DNA for the CDR3: TGTGCCACCAGAGAAGGTATCAGGGGGCGAAGGAACACTGAAGCTTTCTTT. Protein sequence: CATREGIRGRRNTEAFF. The rearrangement joins TRBV15 to TRBJ1-1, with TRBD1 identical over 8 bases. The germline gives CDR1 LNHNV, CDR2 YYDKDF (reference sequence). The CDR3 spans 17 residues. With 6 bases clipped from V and 1 base from J, the junction kept 13 bases outside the gene matches.

Points on this clone: Distinct nucleotide sequences in the sample also encode this CDR3. The chain is built from TRBV6-4 and TRBJ1-1, with D hard to call. V was pared by 0 bases and J by 1 base, with 9 bases between. CDR3 length: 15 amino acids. Looked up from germline, CDR1 is MRHNA and CDR2 is SNTAGT. CDR3 bases: TGTGCCAGCAGTGACTCGGCAGGCCCGAACACTGAAGCTTTCTTT. The encoded protein is CASSDSAGPNTEAFF.

The chain uses TRBV7-3 and TRBJ2-3; tentatively, D is TRBD2 (6 bases). The CDR3 is made up of 15 amino acids. CDR1 is SGHTA, CDR2 FQGTGA, per germline. Trimming removed 3 bases from V and 0 bases from J, with 10 bases in between. Written as DNA, the CDR3 is TGTGCCAGCAGCTTGGCTAGCGCAAGCACAGATACGCAGTATTTT. This codes for CASSLASASTDTQYF.

CDR3: CASTSDRGYTDTQYF. DNA for the CDR3: TGTGCCAGCACCTCAGACAGGGGCTACACAGATACGCAGTATTTT. This chain uses TRBV5-6 with TRBJ2-3, with TRBD1 identical over 8 bases. Germline V gives CDR1 SGHDT, CDR2 YYEEEE. The CDR3 runs to 15 residues. Germline trimming cut 6 bases from V and 2 bases from J; bases unmatched to any gene: 8.

The CDR3 region has the DNA TGTGCCAGCAGCTCGGGGTTTACGGATAATGAAAAACTGTTTTTT. Its translation: CASSSGFTDNEKLFF. The chain employs TRBV7-9 and TRBJ1-4, with D unresolved. The CDR3 sequence is 15 residues long. Deletions cut 4 bases from V and 4 bases from J, with 13 bases between. Germline V lookup: CDR1 SEHNR, CDR2 FQNEAQ (reference sequence).

This sequence joins TRBV7-2 and TRBJ2-7; TRBD1 matches 8 bases. The V segment lost 6 bases and the J segment 7 bases; nucleotides outside the gene matches: 14. CDR3 length: 15 residues. Germline-derived CDR1 and CDR2 are SGHTA and FQGNSA. CDR3 region: CASSPNRGRSGEQYF. The CDR3 DNA reads TGTGCCAGCAGTCCGAACAGGGGGAGAAGCGGTGAGCAGTACTTC.

Concerning this clone: The germline gene is not matched at one end of the junction; a read error may be the cause. The V gene is TRBV10-3, the J gene TRBJ1-1; weak D call: TRBD1 (5 bases). The CDR3 extends over 11 amino acids. CDR1 and CDR2 from the germline V gene are ENHRY and SYGVKD. The CDR3 protein is CAIRGGTESFF. CDR3 in DNA: TGTGCCATCAGAGGAGGGACTGAATCTTTCTTT.

The chain employs TRBV9 and TRBJ1-1; maybe TRBD1 (5 bases). Germline V lookup: CDR1 SGDLS, CDR2 YYNGEE. This CDR3 is built from 15 residues. The V gene lost 3 bases and the J gene lost 3 bases, with 15 bases spanning the gap. This chain's CDR3 is CASSGGRGPDTEAFF. Written as DNA, the CDR3 is TGTGCCAGCAGCGGTGGGAGGGGCCCAGACACTGAAGCTTTCTTT.

The J gene is TRBJ1-6, the V gene TRBV6-4; TRBD1 agrees at 7 bases. The germline V gene encodes CDR1 MRHNA and CDR2 SNTAGT. The CDR3 spans 15 residues. V lost 8 bases to trimming and J lost 5 bases; unmatched junction nucleotides: 9. In nucleotides, the CDR3 is TGTGCCAGCCTGAGACAGGGCCTTCATAATTCACCCCTCCACTTT. As protein: CASLRQGLHNSPLHF.

The CDR3 nucleotides are TGTGCCAGCAGCTTCCTAGGACTAGCGGGGGGGCCGGGGGCCAAAAACATTCAGTACTTC. Encoded protein: CASSFLGLAGGPGAKNIQYF. V and J are TRBV13 and TRBJ2-4; 15 bases fit TRBD2. The germline V gene encodes CDR1 PRHDT and CDR2 FYEKMQ (reference sequence). The CDR3 sequence is 20 residues long. V lost 3 bases and J lost 1; bases outside the gene matches: 10.

This clone was seen once. This rearrangement joins TRBV5-6 to TRBJ2-2; TRBD1 agrees at 8 bases. J lost 1 base, V lost 4 bases, and 3 bases had no gene match. Germline CDR1 and CDR2: SGHDT and YYEEEE. CDR3 length equals 15 residues. The CDR3 reads CASSKDRGNTGELFF. The CDR3 DNA reads as TGTGCCAGCAGCAAAGACAGGGGGAACACCGGGGAGCTGTTTTTT.

The chain joins TRBV18 to TRBJ1-1; 11 bases align to TRBD1. J lost 5 bases, V lost 3 bases, and 5 bases had no gene match. CDR3 length: 15 residues. Germline CDR1 and CDR2: KGHSH and LQKENI. DNA of the CDR3: TGTGCCAGCTCACCCGGGACAGGGGGTAGAACTGAAGCTTTCTTT. Protein product: CASSPGTGGRTEAFF.

J is TRBJ1-1 and V is TRBV6-5, with D perhaps matching TRBD1 (5 bases). Germline V gene lookup returns CDR1 MNHEY and CDR2 SVGAGI. V gave up 0 bases and J gave up 0 bases, with 8 bases separating them. The CDR3 runs to 15 residues. The CDR3 sequence is CASSYSAGMNTEAFF. The CDR3, as DNA: TGTGCCAGCAGTTACTCGGCAGGGATGAACACTGAAGCTTTCTTT.

The chain links TRBV21-1 to TRBJ1-1. TRBV21-1 is a known pseudogene. The CDR3 spans 15 residues. This CDR3 is CASRGRLATRTEAFF. Here the CDR3 DNA reads TGTGCCAGCAGGGGAAGGCTAGCTACTCGCACTGAAGCTTTCTTT.